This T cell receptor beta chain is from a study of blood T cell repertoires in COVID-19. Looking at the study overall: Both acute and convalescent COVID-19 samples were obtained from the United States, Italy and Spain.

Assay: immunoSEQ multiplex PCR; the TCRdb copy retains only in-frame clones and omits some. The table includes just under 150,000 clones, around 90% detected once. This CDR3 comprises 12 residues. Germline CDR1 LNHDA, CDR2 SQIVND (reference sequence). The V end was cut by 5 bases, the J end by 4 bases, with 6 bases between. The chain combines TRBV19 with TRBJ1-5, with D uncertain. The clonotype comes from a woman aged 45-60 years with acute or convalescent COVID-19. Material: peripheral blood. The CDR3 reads CASSPLNQPQHF. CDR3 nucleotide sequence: TGTGCCAGTAGTCCTCTTAATCAGCCCCAGCATTTT.